This T cell receptor beta chain was profiled in a study of blood T cell repertoires in COVID-19. Turning to the study itself: Samples of COVID-19 (acute and convalescent) were obtained from the United States, Italy and Spain. T cells, B-cell-depleted T cells, or PBMCs provided the cDNA or gDNA that served as material.

CDR1 SGHVS and CDR2 FNYEAQ come from the germline V gene. V dropped 5 bases and J dropped 0; count of bases not matched to a gene: 5. The CDR3 has 15 amino acids. Study processing details: It was from reference gene primer amplification that nucleated cell counts were estimated. Measured with immunoSEQ multiplex PCR; TCRdb has only the in-frame clones, and not every one. That table is the source of V, J and clone size, and D and trimming were worked out from the DNA. Among roughly 100,000 clones, 80% to 95% were seen once, and the ten largest hold more than 5%. The chain recombines TRBV7-6 with TRBJ2-3, with 7 bases identical to TRBD2. The receptor comes from a man aged 50 to 59 with active COVID-19. The sample taken for sequencing was peripheral blood. The CDR3 region has the DNA TGTGCCAGCAGCCCAGCGGGGACGAGCACAGATACGCAGTATTTT. It yields the protein CASSPAGTSTDTQYF.